Listed below are T cell receptor beta chains from one sample, sequenced in a study of T cell responses to AZD1222 COVID-19 vaccine. Profiled with immunoSEQ multiplex PCR; TCRdb holds only in-frame clones, not every one. The repertoire includes 55,000 to 80,000 clones, roughly 84% of them detected once, and over 7.5% sits in the top ten. The sequences come from peripheral blood, collected on day 0 of AZD1222 vaccination. The origin of the receptors is an adult in good health. CDR3s include the opening cysteine and the closing phenylalanine or tryptophan. A D gene is named only where the DNA matches it firmly. Expanded clones are given a class, and other clones once, few, many or no size at all.

j_call: TRBJ2-7; v_call: TRBV7-8; d_call: TRBD1; clone_size: .; cdr3_nt: TGTGCCAGCAGCTACGGTACGTCAGGGGGCTACTCCTACGAGCAGTACTTC; cdr3_aa: CASSYGTSGGYSYEQYF
j_call: TRBJ2-1; v_call: TRBV12-3/TRBV12-4; d_call: .; clone_size: .; cdr3_nt: TGTGCCAGCAGGGCGGACGGGGAGCAGTTCTTC; cdr3_aa: CASRADGEQFF
j_call: TRBJ1-2; v_call: TRBV6-5; d_call: .; clone_size: few; cdr3_nt: TGTGCCAGCAGGATGGGGGTAAACTATGGCTACACCTTC; cdr3_aa: CASRMGVNYGYTF
j_call: TRBJ2-1; v_call: TRBV7-9; d_call: TRBD2; clone_size: few; cdr3_nt: TGTGCCAGCAGCCCCATTCAGGGACTAGCGGGGAATGAGCAGTTCTTC; cdr3_aa: CASSPIQGLAGNEQFF
j_call: TRBJ1-1; v_call: TRBV5-1; d_call: .; clone_size: .; cdr3_nt: TGCGCCAGCAGCTTGAGAGGGTCCACTGAAGCTTTCTTT; cdr3_aa: CASSLRGSTEAFF
j_call: TRBJ1-2; v_call: TRBV27; d_call: .; clone_size: .; cdr3_nt: TGTGCCAGCAGTTTATCCCCGGAAATCTATGGCTACACCTTC; cdr3_aa: CASSLSPEIYGYTF
j_call: TRBJ2-7; v_call: TRBV27; d_call: TRBD2; clone_size: .; cdr3_nt: TGTGCCAGCAGTCTATTCGGGACTAGCGGGACCGCCTACGAGCAGTACTTC; cdr3_aa: CASSLFGTSGTAYEQYF
j_call: TRBJ1-1; v_call: TRBV4-1; d_call: .; clone_size: .; cdr3_nt: TGCGCCAGCAGCCGTGGGGTGGCTCGACCTGAAGCTTTCTTT; cdr3_aa: CASSRGVARPEAFF
j_call: TRBJ2-5; v_call: TRBV10-2; d_call: TRBD2; clone_size: .; cdr3_nt: TGCGCCAGCAGTGTCGGGACTAGCGGGGGAGAGACCCAGTACTTC; cdr3_aa: CASSVGTSGGETQYF
j_call: TRBJ1-1; v_call: TRBV5-1; d_call: .; clone_size: .; cdr3_nt: TGCGCCAGCAGCCCATTTCCGGGGAGCACTGAAGCTTTCTTT; cdr3_aa: CASSPFPGSTEAFF
j_call: TRBJ1-6; v_call: TRBV5-4; d_call: TRBD1; clone_size: .; cdr3_nt: TGTGCCAGCAGCTTCCAGACAGGGGGCTATGTTAATTCACCCCTCCACTTT; cdr3_aa: CASSFQTGGYVNSPLHF
j_call: TRBJ2-1; v_call: TRBV4-2; d_call: .; clone_size: few; cdr3_nt: TGTGCCAGCAGCCAAGATGTCAGCGGTCCAGGTGAGCAGTTCTTC; cdr3_aa: CASSQDVSGPGEQFF
j_call: TRBJ1-2; v_call: TRBV18; d_call: .; clone_size: .; cdr3_nt: TGTGCCAGCTCCCCCTCAGGGACCCCTAACTATGGCTACACCTTC; cdr3_aa: CASSPSGTPNYGYTF
j_call: TRBJ1-2; v_call: TRBV28; d_call: TRBD1; clone_size: .; cdr3_nt: TGTGCCAGCAGTTTACGGGACAGCTATGGCTACACCTTC; cdr3_aa: CASSLRDSYGYTF
j_call: TRBJ2-5; v_call: TRBV10-2; d_call: TRBD1; clone_size: .; cdr3_nt: TGCGCCAGCAACCGAAGACAGGGACAAGAGACCCAGTACTTC; cdr3_aa: CASNRRQGQETQYF
j_call: TRBJ1-2; v_call: TRBV19; d_call: .; clone_size: .; cdr3_nt: TGTGCCAGTAGTTCCCAATCTCCAGGGAGCTATGGCTACACCTTC; cdr3_aa: CASSSQSPGSYGYTF
j_call: TRBJ1-5; v_call: TRBV6-5; d_call: .; clone_size: .; cdr3_nt: TGTGCCAGCAGTTACTCGAACGGGGATCAGCCCCAGCATTTT; cdr3_aa: CASSYSNGDQPQHF
j_call: TRBJ1-2; v_call: TRBV27; d_call: TRBD1; clone_size: .; cdr3_nt: TGTGCCAGCAGTTTGGGACAGGGCCTTAACTATGGCTACACCTTC; cdr3_aa: CASSLGQGLNYGYTF
j_call: TRBJ1-1; v_call: TRBV19; d_call: .; clone_size: .; cdr3_nt: TGTGCCAGTAGTACTATTACGGCTGCCCGGGGAGCTTTCTTT; cdr3_aa: CASSTITAARGAFF
j_call: TRBJ1-1; v_call: TRBV5-6; d_call: .; clone_size: .; cdr3_nt: TGTGCCAGCAGCTTGGCCGGGGGGGATAACACTGAAGCTTTCTTT; cdr3_aa: CASSLAGGDNTEAFF
j_call: TRBJ1-2; v_call: TRBV1; d_call: .; clone_size: .; cdr3_nt: TGCACCAGCAGCCAGAAAGGGACAGGAGGCGGCTACACCTTC; cdr3_aa: CTSSQKGTGGGYTF
j_call: TRBJ2-5; v_call: TRBV4-2; d_call: .; clone_size: .; cdr3_nt: TGTGCCAGCAGCCAAGATCGGTTTGCGTCGGGGGCCGCGAAGACCCAGTACTTC; cdr3_aa: CASSQDRFASGAAKTQYF
j_call: TRBJ2-5; v_call: TRBV5-5; d_call: TRBD2; clone_size: .; cdr3_nt: TGTGCCAGCAGCGGGGGGGTCCAAGAGACCCAGTACTTC; cdr3_aa: CASSGGVQETQYF
j_call: TRBJ2-1; v_call: TRBV6-4; d_call: TRBD2; clone_size: .; cdr3_nt: TGTGCCAGCAGTGACCGAGCGGCGGGGGCCTACAATGAGCAGTTCTTC; cdr3_aa: CASSDRAAGAYNEQFF
j_call: TRBJ1-2; v_call: TRBV6-5; d_call: TRBD1; clone_size: .; cdr3_nt: TGTGCCAGCACCCTTGGACAGGCCGGCTATGGCTACACCTTC; cdr3_aa: CASTLGQAGYGYTF
j_call: TRBJ1-5; v_call: TRBV6-5; d_call: .; clone_size: .; cdr3_nt: TGTGCCAGCAGTTCTAAACCAAGCAATCAGCCCCAGCATTTT; cdr3_aa: CASSSKPSNQPQHF
j_call: TRBJ1-6; v_call: TRBV2; d_call: TRBD1; clone_size: .; cdr3_nt: TGTGCCAGCAGGATGGGGCAGGGGGAGGATCGGAATTCACCCCTCCACTTT; cdr3_aa: CASRMGQGEDRNSPLHF
j_call: TRBJ1-4; v_call: TRBV6-5; d_call: .; clone_size: .; cdr3_nt: TGTGCCAGCCGGACACCTAATGAAAAACTGTTTTTT; cdr3_aa: CASRTPNEKLFF
j_call: TRBJ1-2; v_call: TRBV19; d_call: TRBD1; clone_size: .; cdr3_nt: TGTGCCAGTAGTATAGACTTCCCCCCCAACAGGGGCCTTAACTATGGCTACACCTTC; cdr3_aa: CASSIDFPPNRGLNYGYTF
j_call: TRBJ2-2; v_call: TRBV7-2; d_call: TRBD2; clone_size: .; cdr3_nt: TGTGCCAGCAGCACGCCCTCCGGGACTAGCAGCAACACCGGGGAGCTGTTTTTT; cdr3_aa: CASSTPSGTSSNTGELFF
j_call: TRBJ1-2; v_call: TRBV28; d_call: .; clone_size: once; cdr3_nt: TGTGCCAGCAGTAGCAACTATGGCTACACCTTC; cdr3_aa: CASSSNYGYTF
j_call: TRBJ1-1; v_call: TRBV6-5; d_call: .; clone_size: once; cdr3_nt: TGTGCCAGCAGTTACCGAAACGGGGGTGAAGCTTTCTTT; cdr3_aa: CASSYRNGGEAFF
j_call: TRBJ1-2; v_call: TRBV3-1/TRBV3-2; d_call: .; clone_size: .; cdr3_nt: TGTGCCAGCACCCAGGGAGGGTCAGGAGCCTATGGCTACACCTTC; cdr3_aa: CASTQGGSGAYGYTF
j_call: TRBJ1-2; v_call: TRBV18; d_call: .; clone_size: once; cdr3_nt: TGTGCCAGCTCACCCGAGATCTATGGCTACACCTTC; cdr3_aa: CASSPEIYGYTF
j_call: TRBJ2-1; v_call: TRBV11-3; d_call: .; clone_size: .; cdr3_nt: TGTGCCAGCAGCTTCTCTGACAATGAGCAGTTCTTC; cdr3_aa: CASSFSDNEQFF
j_call: TRBJ1-3; v_call: TRBV7-2; d_call: .; clone_size: .; cdr3_nt: TGTGCCAGCAGCTTTGACAGGCTCTCTGGAAACACCATATATTTT; cdr3_aa: CASSFDRLSGNTIYF
j_call: TRBJ1-4; v_call: TRBV18; d_call: TRBD1; clone_size: .; cdr3_nt: TGTGCCAGCTCACCAACGCCCGGACAGGGTGGACTGTTTTTT; cdr3_aa: CASSPTPGQGGLFF
j_call: TRBJ1-2; v_call: TRBV20-1; d_call: .; clone_size: once; cdr3_nt: TGCAGTGCTAGGGAGGCCTATGGCTACACCTTC; cdr3_aa: CSAREAYGYTF
j_call: TRBJ1-2; v_call: TRBV4-2; d_call: .; clone_size: few; cdr3_nt: TGTGCCAGCAGCCAAAAAGGGAGTCAGGCGGCGGTTTGGTATGGCTACACCTTC; cdr3_aa: CASSQKGSQAAVWYGYTF
j_call: TRBJ1-1; v_call: TRBV18; d_call: .; clone_size: .; cdr3_nt: TGTGCCAGCCTCGGGGAGGGGGCTGAAGCTTTCTTT; cdr3_aa: CASLGEGAEAFF
j_call: TRBJ2-5; v_call: TRBV2; d_call: .; clone_size: .; cdr3_nt: TGTGCCAGCAGTTGGGCAGACCAAGAGACCCAGTACTTC; cdr3_aa: CASSWADQETQYF
j_call: TRBJ2-3; v_call: TRBV19; d_call: .; clone_size: .; cdr3_nt: TGTGCCAGTAGTATAGGAGGCGGTTACACAGATACGCAGTATTTT; cdr3_aa: CASSIGGGYTDTQYF
j_call: TRBJ1-2; v_call: TRBV7-2; d_call: TRBD1; clone_size: .; cdr3_nt: TGTGCCAGCAGCCTAAACCCTCCGGGACAGGGAATCTATGGCTACACCTTC; cdr3_aa: CASSLNPPGQGIYGYTF
j_call: TRBJ2-7; v_call: TRBV5-1; d_call: .; clone_size: .; cdr3_nt: TGCGCCAGCAGCAAAGAGACAGAAAGCTACGAGCAGTACTTC; cdr3_aa: CASSKETESYEQYF
j_call: TRBJ2-7; v_call: TRBV30; d_call: .; clone_size: .; cdr3_nt: TGTGCCTGGAGCTCCGGGACTTCACCCTACGAGCAGTACTTC; cdr3_aa: CAWSSGTSPYEQYF
j_call: TRBJ1-2; v_call: TRBV11-2; d_call: .; clone_size: .; cdr3_nt: TGTGCCAGCAGCCTAAATACAGGGTACGGCTACACCTTC; cdr3_aa: CASSLNTGYGYTF
j_call: TRBJ2-5; v_call: TRBV29-1; d_call: TRBD1; clone_size: .; cdr3_nt: TGCAGCGCGGACCAGACAGGGAGAGAGACCCAGTACTTC; cdr3_aa: CSADQTGRETQYF
j_call: TRBJ2-1; v_call: TRBV19; d_call: TRBD2; clone_size: .; cdr3_nt: TGTGCCAGTAGTTTCGGACTAGCGGGGGAGCAGTTCTTC; cdr3_aa: CASSFGLAGEQFF